This TCR beta chain derives from a study of identical twins. Overall study findings and caveats: The study found weaker excess twin sharing in beta out-of-frame sequences. Models underestimated TCR alpha sharing (out-of-frame) in monozygotic twins.

A note on this clonotype: Its antigen is currently unknown.

CDR3 size: 11 residues. CDR1 and CDR2 (germline): DFQATT, SNEGSKA (reference sequence). TCRdb reprocessed the 5' RACE reads with MiXCR, giving one entry per CDR3 protein. Here the sample spans roughly 750,000 distinct CDR3 sequences, less than 25% being singletons. The same specimen was also included in a second study, on T cells expressing NK-cell markers.

This receptor was taken from a woman aged 18-30 years in good health. The specimen sequenced was PBMCs. The chain is built from TRBV20-1 and TRBJ2-1, with D perhaps TRBD2 (5 bases). CDR3 loop: CRVQAGNEQFF. CDR3 bases: TGCAGAGTCCAGGCGGGCAATGAGCAGTTCTTC.